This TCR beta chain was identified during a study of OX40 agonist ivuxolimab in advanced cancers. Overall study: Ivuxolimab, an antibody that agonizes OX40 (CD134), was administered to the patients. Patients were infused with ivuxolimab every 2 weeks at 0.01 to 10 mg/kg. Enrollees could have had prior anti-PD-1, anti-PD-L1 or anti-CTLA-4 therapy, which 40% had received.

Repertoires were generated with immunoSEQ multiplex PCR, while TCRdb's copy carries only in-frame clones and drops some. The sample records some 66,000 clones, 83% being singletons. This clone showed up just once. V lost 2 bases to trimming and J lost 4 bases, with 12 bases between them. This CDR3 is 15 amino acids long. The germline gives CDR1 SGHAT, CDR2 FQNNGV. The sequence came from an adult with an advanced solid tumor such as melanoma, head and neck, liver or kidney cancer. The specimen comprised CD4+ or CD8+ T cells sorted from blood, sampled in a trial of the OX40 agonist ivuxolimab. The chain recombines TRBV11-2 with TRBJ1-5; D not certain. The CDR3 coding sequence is TGTGCCAGCAGCTTATCTGTAAAGGAGAATCAGCCCCAGCATTTT. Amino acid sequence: CASSLSVKENQPQHF. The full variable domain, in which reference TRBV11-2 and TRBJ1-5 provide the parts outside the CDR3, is EAGVAQSPRYKIIEKRQSVAFWCNPISGHATLYWYQQILGQGPKLLIQFQNNGVVDDSQLPKDRFSAERLKGVDSTLKIQPAKLEDSAVYLCASSLSVKENQPQHFGDGTRLSIL.